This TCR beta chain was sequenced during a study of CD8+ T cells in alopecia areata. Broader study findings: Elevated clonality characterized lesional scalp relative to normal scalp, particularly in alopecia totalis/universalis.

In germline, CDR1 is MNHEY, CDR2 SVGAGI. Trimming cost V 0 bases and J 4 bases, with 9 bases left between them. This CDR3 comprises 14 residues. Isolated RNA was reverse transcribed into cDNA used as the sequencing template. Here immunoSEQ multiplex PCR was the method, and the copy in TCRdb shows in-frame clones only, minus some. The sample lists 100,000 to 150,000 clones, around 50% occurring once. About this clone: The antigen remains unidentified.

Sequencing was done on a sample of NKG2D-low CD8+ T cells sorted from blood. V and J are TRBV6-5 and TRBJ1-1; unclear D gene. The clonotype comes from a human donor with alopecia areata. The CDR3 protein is CASSYSMGSTEAFF. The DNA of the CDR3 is TGTGCCAGCAGTTACTCGATGGGGAGCACTGAAGCTTTCTTT.